This T cell receptor beta chain is drawn from a study of blood T cell repertoires in COVID-19. Study in general: Whether acute or convalescent, the COVID-19 samples came from the United States, Italy and Spain. T cells, B-cell-depleted T cells, or PBMCs provided the cDNA or gDNA that served as material.

There are 16 residues in the CDR3. CDR1 and CDR2 from the germline V gene are SSHAT and FNYEAQ (reference sequence). Original handling: Scientists estimated how many nucleated cells there were by amplifying reference gene primers. Repertoires were generated with immunoSEQ multiplex PCR, while TCRdb's copy carries only in-frame clones and drops some. V and J calls and clone size come straight from that table; D and trimming were deduced from the DNA. The sample records about 270,000 clones, around 90% being singletons. Concerning this clone: A junction end diverges from the germline sequence, so it may reflect a read error.

The TCR sequence derives from a man aged 60 to 69 who had recovered from COVID-19. Sequencing was carried out using peripheral blood. The V and J genes are TRBV7-7 and TRBJ2-3, with D possibly TRBD2 on 9 matching bases. The CDR3 DNA sequence: TGTGCCAGCAGCCCATTAGCGGGGGCGGGGACAGGTACGCAGTATTTT. It is translated as CASSPLAGAGTGTQYF. Variable domain in full (rest from reference TRBV7-7 and TRBJ2-3): GAGVSQSPRYKVTKRGQDVTLRCDPISSHATLYWYQQALGQGPEFLTYFNYEAQPDKSGLPSDRFSAERPEGSISTLTIQRTEQRDSAMYRCASSPLAGAGTGTQYFGPGTRLTVL.